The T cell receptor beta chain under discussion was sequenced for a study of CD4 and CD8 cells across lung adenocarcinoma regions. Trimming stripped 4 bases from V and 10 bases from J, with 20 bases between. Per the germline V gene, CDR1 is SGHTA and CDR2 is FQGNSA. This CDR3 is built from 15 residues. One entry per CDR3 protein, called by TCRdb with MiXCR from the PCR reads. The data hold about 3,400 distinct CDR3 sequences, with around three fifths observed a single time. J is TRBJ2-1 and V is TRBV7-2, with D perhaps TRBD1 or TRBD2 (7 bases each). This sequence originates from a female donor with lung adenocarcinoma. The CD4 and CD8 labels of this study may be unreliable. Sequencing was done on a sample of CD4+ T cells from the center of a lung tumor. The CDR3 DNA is TGTGCCAGCAGCTCACGCCCAGGGGGGGTGTACGAGCAGTTCTTC. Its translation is CASSSRPGGVYEQFF.